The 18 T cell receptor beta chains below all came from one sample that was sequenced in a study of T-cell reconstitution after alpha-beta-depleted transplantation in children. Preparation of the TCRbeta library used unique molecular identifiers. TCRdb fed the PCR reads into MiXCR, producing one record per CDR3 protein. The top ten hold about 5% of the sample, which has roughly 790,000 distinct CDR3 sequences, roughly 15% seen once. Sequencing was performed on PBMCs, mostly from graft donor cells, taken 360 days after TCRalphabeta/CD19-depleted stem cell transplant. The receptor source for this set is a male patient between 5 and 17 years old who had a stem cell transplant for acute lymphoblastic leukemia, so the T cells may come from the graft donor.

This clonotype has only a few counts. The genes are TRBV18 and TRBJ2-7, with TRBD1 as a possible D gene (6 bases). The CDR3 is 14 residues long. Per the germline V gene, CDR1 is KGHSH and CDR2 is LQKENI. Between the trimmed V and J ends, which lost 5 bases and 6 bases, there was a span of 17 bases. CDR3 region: CASSGLTRGSEQYF. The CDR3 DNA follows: TGTGCCAGCTCAGGCTTGACCAGGGGATCCGAGCAGTACTTC. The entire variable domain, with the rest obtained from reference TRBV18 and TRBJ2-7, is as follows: NAGVMQNPRHLVRRRGQEARLRCSPMKGHSHVYWYRQLPEEGLKFMVYLQKENIIDESGMPKERFSAEFPKEGPSILRIQQVVRGDSAAYFCASSGLTRGSEQYFGPGTRLTVT.

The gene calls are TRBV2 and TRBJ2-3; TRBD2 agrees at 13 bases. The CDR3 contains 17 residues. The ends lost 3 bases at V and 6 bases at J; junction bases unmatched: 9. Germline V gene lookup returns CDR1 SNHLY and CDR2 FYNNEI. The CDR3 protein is CASSDRLGTSGKDTQYF. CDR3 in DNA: TGTGCCAGCAGTGACCGACTCGGGACTAGCGGGAAGGATACGCAGTATTTT.

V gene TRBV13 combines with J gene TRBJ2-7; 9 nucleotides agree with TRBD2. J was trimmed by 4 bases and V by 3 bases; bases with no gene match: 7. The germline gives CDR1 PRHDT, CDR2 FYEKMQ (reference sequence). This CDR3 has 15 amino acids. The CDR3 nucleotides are TGTGCCAGCAGCTTTCGTAGCGGGAGAGGGTACGAGCAGTACTTC. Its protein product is CASSFRSGRGYEQYF.

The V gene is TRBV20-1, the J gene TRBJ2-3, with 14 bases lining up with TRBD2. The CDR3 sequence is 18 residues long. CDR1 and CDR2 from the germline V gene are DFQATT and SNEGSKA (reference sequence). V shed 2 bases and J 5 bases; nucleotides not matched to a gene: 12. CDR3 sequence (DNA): TGCAGTGCTAGATCCCCGCCCCGACTAGCGGGAGGGGAAGATACGCAGTATTTT. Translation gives CSARSPPRLAGGEDTQYF.

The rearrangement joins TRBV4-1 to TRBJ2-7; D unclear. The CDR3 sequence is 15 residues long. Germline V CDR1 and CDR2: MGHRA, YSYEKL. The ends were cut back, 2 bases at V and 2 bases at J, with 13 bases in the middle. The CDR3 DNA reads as TGCGCCAGCAGCCAATCTAGTGGGTTCACCTACGAGCAGTACTTC. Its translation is CASSQSSGFTYEQYF.

The CDR3 nucleotides read TGTGCCAGCAGCAAAGTTATAGGGGCAGATACGCAGTATTTT. Its protein product is CASSKVIGADTQYF. This chain uses TRBV21-1 with TRBJ2-3; the table's D call of TRBD1 was not tested on the DNA. TRBV21-1 constitutes a pseudogene. This CDR3 is built from 14 residues.

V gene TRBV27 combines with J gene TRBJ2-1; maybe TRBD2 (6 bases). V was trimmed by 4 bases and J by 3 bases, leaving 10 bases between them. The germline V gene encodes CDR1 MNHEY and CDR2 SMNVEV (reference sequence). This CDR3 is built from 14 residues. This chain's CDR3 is CASSSGLIYNEQFF. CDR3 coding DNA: TGTGCCAGCAGTTCTGGACTAATCTACAATGAGCAGTTCTTC.

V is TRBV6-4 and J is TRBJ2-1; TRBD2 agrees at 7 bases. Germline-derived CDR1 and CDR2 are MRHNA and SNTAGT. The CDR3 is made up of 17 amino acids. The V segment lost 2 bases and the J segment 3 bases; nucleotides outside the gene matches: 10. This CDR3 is CASSDLDWAGDYNEQFF. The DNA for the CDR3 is TGTGCCAGCAGTGACCTCGACTGGGCGGGAGACTACAATGAGCAGTTCTTC.

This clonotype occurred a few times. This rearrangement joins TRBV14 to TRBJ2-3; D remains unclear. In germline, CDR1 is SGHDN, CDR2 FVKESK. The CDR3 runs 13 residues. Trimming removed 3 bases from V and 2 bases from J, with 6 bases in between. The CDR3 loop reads CASSHPDTDTQYF. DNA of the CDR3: TGTGCCAGCAGCCACCCCGACACAGATACGCAGTATTTT.

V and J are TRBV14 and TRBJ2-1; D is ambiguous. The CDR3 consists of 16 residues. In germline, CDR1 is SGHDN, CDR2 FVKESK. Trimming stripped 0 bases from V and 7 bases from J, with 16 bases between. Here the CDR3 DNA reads TGTGCCAGCAGCCAAGATCTGGTCGTCAGGAAGAATGAGCAGTTCTTC. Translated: CASSQDLVVRKNEQFF.

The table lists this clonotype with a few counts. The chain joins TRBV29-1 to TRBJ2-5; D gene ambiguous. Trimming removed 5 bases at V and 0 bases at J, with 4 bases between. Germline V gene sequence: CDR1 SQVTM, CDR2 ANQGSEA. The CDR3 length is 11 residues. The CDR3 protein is CSVRYQETQYF. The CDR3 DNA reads TGCAGCGTTCGGTACCAAGAGACCCAGTACTTC.

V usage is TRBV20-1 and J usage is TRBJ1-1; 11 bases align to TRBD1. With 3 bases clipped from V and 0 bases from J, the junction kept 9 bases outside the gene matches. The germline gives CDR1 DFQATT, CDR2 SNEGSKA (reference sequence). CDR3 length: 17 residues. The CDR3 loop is CSARVPRTGGLNTEAFF. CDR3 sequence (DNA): TGCAGTGCTAGGGTACCACGGACAGGGGGCCTGAACACTGAAGCTTTCTTT.

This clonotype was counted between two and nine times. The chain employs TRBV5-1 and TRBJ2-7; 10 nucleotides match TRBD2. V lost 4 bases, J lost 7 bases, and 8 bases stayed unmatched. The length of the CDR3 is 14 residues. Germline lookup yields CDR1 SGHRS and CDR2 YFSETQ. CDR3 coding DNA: TGCGCCAGCAGCATACTAGCGGGACCAGATGAGCAGTACTTC. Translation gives CASSILAGPDEQYF. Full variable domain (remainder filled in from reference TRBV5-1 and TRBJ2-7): KAGVTQTPRYLIKTRGQQVTLSCSPISGHRSVSWYQQTPGQGLQFLFEYFSETQRNKGNFPGRFSGRQFSNSRSEMNVSTLELGDSALYLCASSILAGPDEQYFGPGTRLTVT.

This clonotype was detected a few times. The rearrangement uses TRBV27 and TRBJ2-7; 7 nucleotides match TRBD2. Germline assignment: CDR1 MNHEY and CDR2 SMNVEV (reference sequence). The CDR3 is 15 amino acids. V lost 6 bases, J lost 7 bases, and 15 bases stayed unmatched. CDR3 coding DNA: TGTGCCAGCAGCTACCTAGCGGCCCTGGTAGGGGAGCAGTACTTC. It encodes CASSYLAALVGEQYF.

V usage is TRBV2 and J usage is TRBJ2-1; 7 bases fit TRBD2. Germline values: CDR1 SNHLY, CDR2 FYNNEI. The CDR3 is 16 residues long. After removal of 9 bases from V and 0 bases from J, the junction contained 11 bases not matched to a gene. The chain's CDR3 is CARRAGRPSSYNEQFF. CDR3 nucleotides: TGTGCCAGACGAGCCGGGAGGCCCAGCTCCTACAATGAGCAGTTCTTC.

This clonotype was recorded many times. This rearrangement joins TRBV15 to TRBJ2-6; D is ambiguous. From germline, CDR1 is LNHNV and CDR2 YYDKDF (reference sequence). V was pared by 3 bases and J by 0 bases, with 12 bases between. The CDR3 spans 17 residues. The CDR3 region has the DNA TGTGCCACCAGCAGGGATTCCCACCGCTCTGGGGCCAACGTCCTGACTTTC. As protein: CATSRDSHRSGANVLTF.

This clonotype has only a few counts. DNA of the CDR3: TGCGCCAGCAGCTTGGGGACGCTAGCGGGAGTACGAGAGACCCAGTACTTC. It translates to CASSLGTLAGVRETQYF. The chain has TRBV5-1 and TRBJ2-5, with 10 bases matching TRBD2. V gave up 0 bases and J gave up 4 bases; unmatched junction bases: 9. Germline CDR1 SGHRS, CDR2 YFSETQ. The CDR3 consists of 17 residues. Drawing the rest from reference TRBV5-1 and TRBJ2-5, the complete variable domain is KAGVTQTPRYLIKTRGQQVTLSCSPISGHRSVSWYQQTPGQGLQFLFEYFSETQRNKGNFPGRFSGRQFSNSRSEMNVSTLELGDSALYLCASSLGTLAGVRETQYFGPGTRLLVL.

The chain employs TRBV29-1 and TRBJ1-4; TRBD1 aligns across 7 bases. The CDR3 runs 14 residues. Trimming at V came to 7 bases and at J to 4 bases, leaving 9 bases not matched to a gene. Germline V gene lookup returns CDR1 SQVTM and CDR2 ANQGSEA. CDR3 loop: CSAIQQGSNEKLFF. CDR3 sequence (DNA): TGCAGCGCCATACAACAGGGGAGTAATGAAAAACTGTTTTTT.